The 30 T cell receptor beta chains below all came from one sample that was sequenced in a study of human T cells and chemical hapten exposure. Each CDR3 protein gets one entry after TCRdb re-called the RACE reads with MiXCR. The sample consists of about 350,000 distinct CDR3 sequences, roughly 6.3% of them appearing once. As to time point: patch test 2, 6 weeks after DPC sensitization. Treatment meaning: therapeutic diphenylcyclopropenone sensitization with weekly scalp DPC. The sequencing here drew on whole blood, taken in connection with sensitization to the hapten diphenylcyclopropenone (DPC). The source is a woman aged 18 to 35 with alopecia areata. Some clones in this sample may be carry-over from other donors' samples.

Notes on this clonotype: This could be a read error, since a much larger clone is one nucleotide away. The V call is TRBV29-1, the J call TRBJ1-1, with a weak D call TRBD1 (5 bases). The V gene's germline CDR1 is SQVTM and CDR2 ANQGSEA. V lost 6 bases and J lost 2, with 16 bases in between. The CDR3 runs to 14 residues. CDR3 sequence (DNA): TGCAGCGTATCCAGGGTACAGGCTAACACTGAAGCTTTCTTT. This encodes CSVSRVQANTEAFF. Full variable domain (outside the CDR3, taken from reference TRBV29-1 and TRBJ1-1): SAVISQKPSRDICQRGTSLTIQCQVDSQVTMMFWYRQQPGQSLTLIATANQGSEATYESGFVIDKFPISRPNLTFSTLTVSNMSPEDSSIYLCSVSRVQANTEAFFGQGTRLTVV.

The chain has TRBV6-5 and TRBJ2-3; possibly TRBD2 for D (6 bases). Trimming removed 0 bases from V and 2 bases from J, with 12 bases in between. The CDR3 spans 16 residues. Germline CDR1 MNHEY, CDR2 SVGAGI. The DNA of the CDR3 is TGTGCCAGCAGTTACTCCGGCGGGGATCACACAGATACGCAGTATTTT. It specifies CASSYSGGDHTDTQYF.

The rearrangement joins TRBV28 to TRBJ2-2; D remains ambiguous. CDR1 and CDR2 (germline): MDHEN, SYDVKM. The CDR3 extends over 15 amino acids. The ends were cut back, 4 bases at V and 2 bases at J, with 11 bases in the middle. CDR3 DNA: TGTGCCAGCAGTTCCCCCCGGGCTAACACCGGGGAGCTGTTTTTT. Its translation: CASSSPRANTGELFF.

This chain joins TRBV7-9 and TRBJ2-5; tentative D call: TRBD1 (5 bases). Deletions cut 5 bases from V and 9 bases from J, with 13 bases between. The CDR3 is 12 amino acids. The germline CDR1 and CDR2 sequences are SEHNR and FQNEAQ (reference sequence). Here the CDR3 reads CASSPEIRAQYF. In DNA, the CDR3 is TGTGCCAGCAGCCCAGAGATCAGGGCCCAGTACTTC.

V usage is TRBV25-1 and J usage is TRBJ2-7; 9 bases align to TRBD2. V shed 4 bases and J 0 bases; nucleotides not matched to a gene: 4. The CDR3 consists of 15 residues. CDR1 and CDR2 from the germline V gene are MGHDK and SYGVNS. The DNA of the CDR3 is TGTGCCAGCAGTGGAAGCGGGGGGCACTCCTACGAGCAGTACTTC. It is translated as CASSGSGGHSYEQYF.

This clonotype was counted a few times. The chain combines TRBV7-2 with TRBJ1-2; 8 bases map to TRBD1. Trimming cost V 1 base and J 4 bases; bases outside gene matches: 5. The CDR3 is 15 residues long. Germline CDR1 is SGHTA and CDR2 is FQGNSA. DNA for the CDR3: TGTGCCAGCAGCTTAGTCTTACAGGGGGGCTATGGCTACACCTTC. Protein product: CASSLVLQGGYGYTF. Based on the CDR3 plus reference TRBV7-2 and TRBJ1-2, the full variable domain is GAGVSQSPSNKVTEKGKDVELRCDPISGHTALYWYRQSLGQGLEFLIYFQGNSAPDKSGLPSDRFSAERTGGSVSTLTIQRTQQEDSAVYLCASSLVLQGGYGYTFGSGTRLTVV.

This clonotype was seen repeatedly, ten times or more. As DNA, the CDR3 is TGTGCCAGCAGTTTAGTCCACAATGAAAAACTGTTTTTT. It yields the protein CASSLVHNEKLFF. The chain links TRBV12-3 or TRBV12-4 to TRBJ1-4, with no clear D. Trimming shortened V by 1 base and J by 5 bases, and 5 bases separated the two germline ends. This CDR3 has 13 residues.

This clonotype has at least ten counts. The rearrangement links TRBV7-2 to TRBJ2-3; D call uncertain. The V end was cut by 2 bases, the J end by 3 bases, with 12 bases between. The germline V gene has CDR1 SGHTA and CDR2 FQGNSA. The CDR3 has 15 amino acids. The chain's CDR3 is CASSLNFRRTDTQYF. CDR3 in DNA: TGTGCCAGCAGCTTAAATTTTAGGAGAACAGATACGCAGTATTTT.

In this sample, this clonotype turned up many times. The rearrangement joins TRBV14 to TRBJ2-6; D unclear. The V end lost 2 bases, the J end lost 0 bases, and 11 bases lay between the germline ends. Germline assignment: CDR1 SGHDN and CDR2 FVKESK. The CDR3 runs to 17 residues. The CDR3 loop reads CASSQRLLSSGANVLTF. CDR3 sequence (DNA): TGTGCCAGCAGCCAACGGTTATTGAGCTCTGGGGCCAACGTCCTGACTTTC.

The chain is built from TRBV6-5 and TRBJ2-3; TRBD1 might be the D (5 bases). V shed 2 bases and J shed 1 base, with 22 bases lying between them. Germline CDR1 and CDR2: MNHEY and SVGAGI. CDR3 length: 19 residues. The CDR3: CASSYGSRRGLGGTDTQYF. Written as DNA, the CDR3 is TGTGCCAGCAGTTACGGCTCGCGTAGGGGCCTAGGAGGCACAGATACGCAGTATTTT.

This clonotype has ten or more counts. A junction end diverges from the germline sequence, so it may reflect a read error. The V and J genes are TRBV5-1 and TRBJ1-4, with D maybe TRBD1 (5 bases). The germline gives CDR1 SGHRS, CDR2 YFSETQ. The CDR3 covers 14 residues. The CDR3 DNA reads TGCGCCAGCAGTTTGGTGGGGGATGGAGAAAAACTGTTTTTT. It is translated as CASSLVGDGEKLFF.

The V gene is TRBV3-1, the J gene TRBJ2-2; possibly TRBD2 for D (7 bases). Germline V gene data show CDR1 as LGHDT and CDR2 as YNNKEL (reference sequence). The CDR3 totals 16 residues. Trimming left V 5 bases short and J 2 bases short, with 15 bases between. This CDR3 is CASSSPGGANTGELFF. Written as DNA, the CDR3 is TGTGCCAGCAGCTCCCCGGGGGGCGCAAACACCGGGGAGCTGTTTTTT.

This clonotype was recorded many times. J is TRBJ2-3 and V is TRBV28; 7 bases match TRBD2. Germline V gene lookup returns CDR1 MDHEN and CDR2 SYDVKM. V lost 5 bases and J lost 14; bases outside the gene matches: 13. The CDR3 is 13 amino acids. The CDR3 region has the DNA TGTGCCAGCAGTCCCGGGGGAGGGTTGAGTCCGTATTTT. It codes for CASSPGGGLSPYF.

The chain employs TRBV27 and TRBJ1-5, with 9 bases matching TRBD1. This CDR3 has 15 amino acids. The junction had 5 bases not matched to a gene; V was cut back by 7 bases and J by 1 base. Germline-derived CDR1 and CDR2 are MNHEY and SMNVEV (reference sequence). The CDR3 loop is CASNPQGASNQPQHF. The CDR3 DNA is TGTGCCAGCAACCCACAGGGGGCAAGCAATCAGCCCCAGCATTTT.

The chain links TRBV6-5 to TRBJ1-5; D may be TRBD1 (6 bases). Per germline, CDR1 MNHEY and CDR2 SVGAGI. The CDR3 runs to 16 residues. Trimming took 6 bases from V and 6 from J, leaving 21 bases between them. The CDR3 DNA sequence: TGTGCCAGCAGAACCGATGCGGGACAATTAAGTCAGCCCCAGCATTTT. Residues: CASRTDAGQLSQPQHF.

This clonotype was counted many times. The chain recombines TRBV10-3 with TRBJ2-5; 8 positions agree with TRBD1. The germline gives CDR1 ENHRY, CDR2 SYGVKD. The CDR3 length is 17 residues. V gave up 6 bases and J gave up 9 bases; unmatched junction bases: 21. CDR3 in DNA: TGTGCCATCAGCCGAGTCAAGGACAGGGCAGGGGGTGTAGCCCAGTACTTC. Amino acids: CAISRVKDRAGGVAQYF.

This clonotype has a handful of counts. The V gene is TRBV6-1, the J gene TRBJ1-6; D unclear. V gave up 2 bases and J gave up 12 bases, with 5 bases separating them. The germline gives CDR1 MNHNS, CDR2 SASEGT. The CDR3 is made up of 11 amino acids. The CDR3 region is CASSEQRPLHF. For the CDR3, the DNA is TGTGCCAGCAGTGAACAGAGACCCCTCCACTTT.

In its sample, this clonotype was seen a few times. The chain carries TRBV4-1 and TRBJ1-1; D is ambiguous. The CDR3 is 14 amino acids. Per germline, CDR1 MGHRA and CDR2 YSYEKL. Trimming cost V 0 bases and J 1 base, with 6 bases left between them. The CDR3 reads CASSQDQRNTEAFF. As DNA, the CDR3 is TGCGCCAGCAGCCAAGATCAAAGGAACACTGAAGCTTTCTTT.

This clonotype has ten or more counts. The rearrangement joins TRBV7-6 to TRBJ1-6; D call uncertain. The V gene's germline CDR1 is SGHVS and CDR2 FNYEAQ. The CDR3 is 13 residues long. V was shortened by 2 bases and J by 10 bases, with 9 bases between the two germline ends. The DNA for the CDR3 is TGTGCCAGCAGCTTATCCCAAAGATCACCCCTCCACTTT. It specifies CASSLSQRSPLHF.

The rearrangement uses TRBV6-2 or TRBV6-3 and TRBJ1-5; TRBD1 aligns across 10 bases. J lost 3 bases, V lost 6 bases, and 20 bases had no gene match. The CDR3 has 20 residues. Germline assignment: CDR1 MNHEY and CDR2 SVGEGT. CDR3 in DNA: TGTGCCAGCAGCCGAACCGGGACAGGGGCCTGGTCCACGCTCAATCAGCCCCAGCATTTT. Protein sequence: CASSRTGTGAWSTLNQPQHF.

This clonotype was picked up a small number of times. The V call is TRBV7-3, the J call TRBJ1-6; D is perhaps TRBD1 (5 bases). The ends were cut back, 1 base at V and 7 bases at J, with 11 bases in the middle. Germline assignment: CDR1 SGHTA and CDR2 FQGTGA. The CDR3 runs to 15 residues. In DNA, the CDR3 is TGTGCCAGCAGCTTAAGGGGCACAGCAAATTCACCCCTCCACTTT. Translated, it gives CASSLRGTANSPLHF.

The V and J genes are TRBV10-3 and TRBJ2-1; 9 nucleotides match TRBD1. Germline CDR1 is ENHRY and CDR2 is SYGVKD. V lost 6 bases to trimming and J lost 3 bases; unmatched junction nucleotides: 3. The CDR3 has 14 residues. The CDR3 here is CAIRVTGGYNEQFF. The CDR3 DNA sequence: TGTGCCATCAGGGTGACAGGGGGCTACAATGAGCAGTTCTTC.

This clonotype was seen a handful of times. V is TRBV4-3 and J is TRBJ2-1, with TRBD1 matching 10 bases. The V segment lost 0 bases and the J segment 8 bases; nucleotides outside the gene matches: 16. Germline assignment: CDR1 LGHNA and CDR2 YSLEER. The CDR3 is 19 residues long. As DNA, the CDR3 is TGCGCCAGCAGCCAAGATAATGTCGCGGGACAGGGGTATGTGGATGAGCAGTTCTTC. Protein product: CASSQDNVAGQGYVDEQFF.

This clonotype has only a few counts. This chain uses TRBV18 with TRBJ1-1; 9 nucleotides agree with TRBD1. J gave up 8 bases and V 1 base, and 8 bases lay outside the gene matches. CDR1 is KGHSH, CDR2 LQKENI, per germline. The CDR3 totals 15 residues. The CDR3 protein is CASSPQETGGMEAFF. DNA of the CDR3: TGTGCCAGCTCACCACAAGAGACAGGGGGTATGGAAGCTTTCTTT. The full variable domain, rest sourced from reference TRBV18 and TRBJ1-1, is NAGVMQNPRHLVRRRGQEARLRCSPMKGHSHVYWYRQLPEEGLKFMVYLQKENIIDESGMPKERFSAEFPKEGPSILRIQQVVRGDSAAYFCASSPQETGGMEAFFGQGTRLTVV.

The chain is built from TRBV12-3 or TRBV12-4 and TRBJ2-7; D uncertain. Trimming took 5 bases from V and 4 from J, leaving 12 bases between them. This CDR3 region has 13 residues. CDR3 sequence: CASSKSLQYEQYF. In nucleotides, the CDR3 is TGTGCCAGCAGTAAAAGCCTTCAATACGAGCAGTACTTC.

This clonotype appeared many times. The V and J genes are TRBV6-5 and TRBJ1-4; tentative D call: TRBD1 (5 bases). The V end lost 5 bases, the J end lost 8 bases, and 12 bases lay between the germline ends. The germline CDR1 and CDR2 sequences are MNHEY and SVGAGI. The CDR3 covers 13 residues. CDR3 region: CASSPTGTEKLFF. The CDR3, as DNA: TGTGCCAGCAGTCCGACCGGGACGGAAAAACTGTTTTTT.

The chain couples TRBV4-2 to TRBJ1-1; 7 bases are shared with TRBD1. Germline CDR1 reads LGHNA; CDR2 reads YNFKEQ. Germline trimming cut 0 bases from V and 2 bases from J; bases unmatched to any gene: 12. The CDR3 loop spans 18 amino acids. CDR3 nucleotides: TGTGCCAGCAGCCAAGATTTAGGGACAGCTGGTTCTAACACTGAAGCTTTCTTT. It encodes CASSQDLGTAGSNTEAFF.

A note on this clonotype: The missing conserved phenylalanine or tryptophan at the end of this CDR3 makes a read error likely. The rearrangement uses TRBV7-2 and TRBJ1-2; TRBD1 is a possible D gene (6 bases). The CDR3 spans 17 residues. V gave up 5 bases and J gave up 1 base, with 20 bases separating them. Germline assignment: CDR1 SGHTA and CDR2 FQGNSA. The CDR3 region is CASSLPGRGGLNYGYTL. The CDR3 bases are TGTGCCAGCAGCCTCCCCGGGAGGGGGGGACTTAACTATGGCTACACCCTC.

The CDR3 reads CATQGGEGAYSNQPQHF. CDR3 sequence (DNA): TGTGCCACCCAGGGGGGAGAGGGGGCCTATAGCAATCAGCCCCAGCATTTT. The V gene is TRBV6-1, the J gene TRBJ1-5, with 7 nucleotides matching TRBD1. With 10 bases clipped from V and 0 bases from J, the junction kept 15 bases outside the gene matches. Germline CDR1 and CDR2: MNHNS and SASEGT. The CDR3 consists of 17 residues.

Notes on this clonotype: Possible read error: a much larger clone is one base away. This chain joins TRBV29-1 and TRBJ1-5, with TRBD1 matching over 8 bases. This CDR3 contains 13 residues. V shed 5 bases, J shed 5 bases, and the junction held 5 bases outside the gene matches. Germline-derived CDR1 and CDR2 are SQVTM and ANQGSEA. CDR3 DNA: TGCAGCGTTACTTCAGGGGGCGATCAGCCCCAGCATTTT. Translation gives CSVTSGGDQPQHF.